This TCR beta chain is drawn from a study of blood T cell repertoires in COVID-19. Study-level background: Samples came from the United States, Italy and Spain, spanning acute and convalescent COVID-19. The analysed material was cDNA or gDNA that came from T cells, B-cell-depleted T cells, or PBMCs.

Methods used by the authors: Amplifying reference gene primers gave estimates of nucleated cell counts. Clones were read by immunoSEQ multiplex PCR, and TCRdb kept only the in-frame ones, dropping some. That table furnishes V, J and clone size, whereas the DNA furnished D and trimming. Of about 200,000 clones listed, about 90% are singletons. V shed 7 bases, J shed 7 bases, and the junction held 8 bases outside the gene matches. This CDR3 comprises 12 residues. The germline CDR1 and CDR2 sequences are GTSNPN and SVGIG (reference sequence). What was sequenced was peripheral blood. This clonotype was sampled from a woman in her 50s with acute or convalescent COVID-19. The chain couples TRBV30 to TRBJ2-7, with 9 nucleotides matching TRBD1. CDR3 region: CASLGDRGEQYF. The CDR3 nucleotides are TGTGCCTCGCTTGGCGACAGGGGGGAGCAGTACTTC.